These 9 T cell receptor beta chains originate from one sample sequenced in a study of T-cell reconstitution after alpha-beta-depleted transplantation in children. During its preparation, the TCRbeta library received unique molecular identifiers. TCRdb redid the calling of the PCR reads with MiXCR, one entry per CDR3 protein. The data contain nearly 400,000 distinct CDR3 sequences, around 21% of them singletons. Material: PBMCs from the stem cell graft donor, obtained from the stem cell graft. These receptors originate from a human donor who donated a stem cell graft to a child with acute myeloid leukemia.

The chain has TRBV25-1 and TRBJ2-7; 8 bases align to TRBD1. The CDR3 runs to 14 residues. Germline V gives CDR1 MGHDK, CDR2 SYGVNS. Trimming removed 4 bases from V and 3 bases from J; junction bases left unmatched: 5. CDR3 protein: CASSGTGSFYEQYF. As DNA, the CDR3 is TGTGCCAGCAGTGGGACAGGGTCGTTCTACGAGCAGTACTTC.

This clonotype was seen more than once but under ten times. The chain is built from TRBV10-3 and TRBJ2-1; TRBD2 matches at 9 bases. The CDR3 is 15 residues long. With V trimmed by 7 bases and J by 6 bases, 10 bases remained unmatched. The V gene's germline CDR1 is ENHRY and CDR2 SYGVKD. The CDR3 is CAITDSGSKGNEQFF. Written as DNA, the CDR3 is TGTGCCATCACAGATAGCGGGAGTAAGGGCAATGAGCAGTTCTTC.

This clonotype was counted between two and nine times. The chain carries TRBV20-1 and TRBJ2-5, with a weak D call TRBD1 (6 bases). V lost 0 bases and J lost 3, with 20 bases in between. The CDR3 covers 17 residues. CDR1 DFQATT and CDR2 SNEGSKA come from the germline V gene (reference sequence). The CDR3 DNA sequence: TGCAGTGCTAGAGATATCCGAACAGGGATGGTGGAAGAGACCCAGTACTTC. This sequence encodes CSARDIRTGMVEETQYF.

This clonotype was seen a handful of times. The J gene is TRBJ2-5, the V gene TRBV15; 9 bases agree with TRBD1. The J segment lost 3 bases and the V segment lost 4 bases, leaving 3 bases of the junction unmatched. CDR1 and CDR2 (germline): LNHNV, YYDKDF (reference sequence). The length of the CDR3 is 14 residues. The CDR3, as DNA: TGTGCCACCAGCATCCGGGACAGGGAAGAGACCCAGTACTTC. As protein: CATSIRDREETQYF.

V and J are TRBV24-1 and TRBJ2-7, with a tentative D call TRBD1 (6 bases). In germline, CDR1 is KGHDR, CDR2 SFDVKD. Deletions cut 4 bases from V and 4 bases from J, with 10 bases between. The CDR3 has 13 residues. As DNA, the CDR3 is TGTGCCACCAGTGACCTTAGGGGGTACGAGCAGTACTTC. Its translation is CATSDLRGYEQYF.

This clonotype came up many times. The CDR3 coding sequence is TGTGCCAGCAGCGGGAGCACAGATACGCAGTATTTT. This codes for CASSGSTDTQYF. The J gene is TRBJ2-3, the V gene TRBV18; weak D call: TRBD2 (6 bases). Per the germline V gene, CDR1 is KGHSH and CDR2 is LQKENI. Trimming pared 8 bases from V and 0 bases from J, leaving 6 bases between. The CDR3 spans 12 residues.

V usage is TRBV12-3 or TRBV12-4 and J usage is TRBJ1-5, with a tentative D call TRBD1 (6 bases). This CDR3 spans 14 amino acids. The V gene lost 7 bases and the J gene lost 4 bases, with 14 bases spanning the gap. CDR3 residues: CASTPEGVNQPQHF. CDR3 DNA: TGTGCCAGCACACCAGAGGGGGTGAATCAGCCCCAGCATTTT.

The V call is TRBV20-1, the J call TRBJ2-7; D is ambiguous. There are 12 residues in the CDR3. The V and J ends lost 6 bases and 3 bases respectively, with 12 bases between them. The germline CDR1 and CDR2 sequences are DFQATT and SNEGSKA (reference sequence). In nucleotides, the CDR3 is TGCAGTGCGCCGACTGGATACTACGAGCAGTACTTC. This translates into CSAPTGYYEQYF.

Remarks on this clonotype: A much more abundant neighbour one base away suggests this may be a read error. The chain links TRBV27 to TRBJ2-1, with 9 bases matching TRBD1. The CDR3 spans 16 residues. The germline gives CDR1 MNHEY, CDR2 SMNVEV (reference sequence). CDR3 nucleotide sequence: TGTACCAGCAGTAAATTCACAGGGGGCAATATCGATGAGCAGTTCTTC. It specifies CTSSKFTGGNIDEQFF.